This entry concerns a single TCR beta chain. Its antigen remains unknown. Other DNA sequences in this sample translate to the same CDR3. The sample is drawn from a study of PD-L1 blockade in urothelial cancer. Overall study: The patients first took atezolizumab around 2014, receiving 1,200 mg intravenously every 3 weeks. T cells were recovered from blood samples at a median of roughly 130,000.

Study-wide results and caveats: Pretreatment peripheral blood TCR clonality that fell below the median predicted better survival among the patients studied. The study found that durable-benefit patients expanded tumor-associated blood clones more at 3 weeks.

The CDR3 extends over 15 amino acids. Germline V CDR1 and CDR2: SGDLS, YYNGEE. V was pared by 1 base and J by 3 bases, with 3 bases of the junction left unmatched. The time point: peripheral blood 6 weeks after treatment start. Generated by immunoSEQ multiplex PCR, the TCRdb table keeps only in-frame clones and is missing some. The sample includes about 130,000 clones, around 88% of them seen just once. Material: PBMCs, obtained around atezolizumab (anti-PD-L1) treatment. This TCR derives from a man in his fifties or sixties with urothelial cancer. This sequence joins TRBV9 and TRBJ2-3; 9 positions match TRBD1. The CDR3 is CASSVTGGSTDTQYF. The CDR3 DNA reads TGTGCCAGCAGCGTAACAGGGGGCAGTACAGATACGCAGTATTTT.